This TCR beta chain is from a study of cytomegalovirus exposure and HLA in healthy donors. The overall study: A subsequent analysis stated that the 90 to 150 validation repertoires were run on the same platform as the 550 to 750 first-cohort repertoires.

Regarding the study as a whole: In vitro work confirmed that a few CMV-associated chains recognize CMV antigens. 150 to 200 TCR beta chains were listed as cytomegalovirus-associated.

This clone was seen a single time. The antigen remains unidentified. Sequenced by immunoSEQ multiplex PCR; TCRdb stores in-frame clones only, minus some. The table lists 120,000 or so clones, approximately 91% of them singletons. V was trimmed by 5 bases and J by 4 bases, leaving 14 bases between them. Germline values: CDR1 MNHEY, CDR2 SVGAGI. The CDR3 is 14 amino acids. The chain couples TRBV6-5 to TRBJ1-2; no clear D gene. This receptor was taken from a man aged 18-30 years in good health and CMV-seropositive. Input material: PBMCs. The CDR3 DNA sequence: TGTGCCAGCAGTCTTCTGGGCCAGTCCTATGGCTACACCTTC. Its translation: CASSLLGQSYGYTF.